The 19 T cell receptor beta chains below all came from one sample that was sequenced in a study of OX40 agonist ivuxolimab in advanced cancers. Clones were read by immunoSEQ multiplex PCR, and TCRdb kept only the in-frame ones, dropping some. The sample lists some 58,000 clones, about 82% seen once, with 1.9% in the top ten. Specimen: CD4+ or CD8+ T cells sorted from blood, collected in a trial of the OX40 agonist ivuxolimab. The receptors stem from an adult with an advanced solid tumor such as melanoma, head and neck, liver or kidney cancer.

This chain joins TRBV5-4 and TRBJ1-4, with 11 bases that match TRBD1. This CDR3 comprises 17 residues. Trimming took 3 bases from V and 1 from J; bases not matched to a gene: 5. In germline, CDR1 is SGHNT, CDR2 YYREEE (reference sequence). CDR3 bases: TGTGCCAGCAGCTCCGGACAGGGGGCGCGAACTAATGAAAAACTGTTTTTT. Amino acid sequence: CASSSGQGARTNEKLFF.

The chain is built from TRBV11-2 and TRBJ2-3; possibly TRBD1 or TRBD2 for D (6 bases each). Trimming took 2 bases from V and 6 from J, leaving 9 bases between them. CDR3 length: 13 amino acids. Germline V gene data show CDR1 as SGHAT and CDR2 as FQNNGV. This CDR3 reads CASSLWGADTQYF. In nucleotides, the CDR3 is TGTGCCAGCAGCTTATGGGGGGCGGATACGCAGTATTTT.

The chain combines TRBV27 with TRBJ1-2, with a weak D call TRBD1 (6 bases). The ends were cut back, 3 bases at V and 3 bases at J, with 14 bases in the middle. There are 15 residues in the CDR3. Germline CDR1 MNHEY, CDR2 SMNVEV (reference sequence). CDR3 DNA: TGTGCCAGCAGTTTTGGGACACCAGAGTACTATGGCTACACCTTC. Protein product: CASSFGTPEYYGYTF.

V gene TRBV6-5 combines with J gene TRBJ2-5; a weak D match, TRBD2 (6 bases). The germline V gene encodes CDR1 MNHEY and CDR2 SVGAGI. Trimming took 5 bases from V and 5 from J, leaving 12 bases between them. This CDR3 comprises 13 residues. The chain's CDR3 is CASSRRARETQYF. CDR3 bases: TGTGCCAGCAGTCGGAGGGCCCGGGAGACCCAGTACTTC.

The rearrangement uses TRBV6-1 and TRBJ2-3, with a tentative D call TRBD1 (6 bases). The V end lost 6 bases, the J end lost 2 bases, and 12 bases lay between the germline ends. CDR3 length: 14 amino acids. The germline gives CDR1 MNHNS, CDR2 SASEGT. DNA of the CDR3: TGTGCCAGCAGCTGGACAGAGTTCACAGATACGCAGTATTTT. Encoded protein: CASSWTEFTDTQYF.

The chain links TRBV2 to TRBJ1-2, with 8 bases fitting TRBD1. Germline V gene sequence: CDR1 SNHLY, CDR2 FYNNEI. CDR3 size: 15 residues. The V segment lost 6 bases and the J segment 7 bases; nucleotides outside the gene matches: 13. The CDR3 sequence: CASRADNRGYGGYTF. The DNA for the CDR3 is TGTGCCAGCAGGGCCGACAACAGGGGGTACGGTGGCTACACCTTC.

The genes are TRBV29-1 and TRBJ1-4; no clear D. V was pared by 5 bases and J by 4 bases, with 11 bases between. CDR1 is SQVTM, CDR2 ANQGSEA, per germline. This CDR3 is built from 13 residues. The chain's CDR3 is CSVRRSVNEKLFF. CDR3 DNA sequence: TGCAGCGTTAGACGGTCCGTTAATGAAAAACTGTTTTTT.

This clone occurred once. The chain employs TRBV5-6 and TRBJ1-1, with no clear D. CDR1 is SGHDT and CDR2 is YYEEEE in the germline V gene. Trimming removed 4 bases at V and 1 base at J, with 8 bases between. This CDR3 spans 13 amino acids. The CDR3 loop is CASSQTGNTEAFF. The CDR3 DNA reads as TGTGCCAGCAGCCAGACGGGGAACACTGAAGCTTTCTTT.

The chain joins TRBV5-1 to TRBJ1-1; TRBD1 might be the D (6 bases). CDR3 size: 14 residues. CDR1 is SGHRS and CDR2 is YFSETQ in the germline V gene. V lost 4 bases to trimming and J lost 1 base, with 11 bases between them. CDR3: CASSQLTGNTEAFF. The CDR3 DNA reads TGCGCCAGCAGCCAATTGACAGGGAACACTGAAGCTTTCTTT.

The chain combines TRBV9 with TRBJ2-1; 7 bases align to TRBD1. Per the germline V gene, CDR1 is SGDLS and CDR2 is YYNGEE. Trimming took 3 bases from V and 2 from J; bases not matched to a gene: 2. CDR3 length equals 14 residues. The CDR3 here is CASSGGGPYNEQFF. The CDR3 DNA reads TGTGCCAGCAGCGGAGGGGGCCCCTACAATGAGCAGTTCTTC.

This chain connects TRBV29-1 to TRBJ2-7; a weak D match, TRBD1 (6 bases). CDR3 size: 13 residues. Trimming left V 7 bases short and J 2 bases short, with 15 bases between. The germline V gene has CDR1 SQVTM and CDR2 ANQGSEA. CDR3 nucleotide sequence: TGCAGCGCCGTCTCGGGACAAGCCTACGAGCAGTACTTC. Residues: CSAVSGQAYEQYF.

With regard to this clone: The junction departs from germline at one end; a sequencing error may be responsible. The chain recombines TRBV6-1 with TRBJ1-2, with D possibly matching TRBD1 (5 bases). The CDR3 is 15 residues long. CDR1 is MNHNS, CDR2 SASEGT, per germline. Written as DNA, the CDR3 is TGTGCCAGCACTGAACAATTGGGGGGAGGCTATGGCTACACCTTC. This encodes CASTEQLGGGYGYTF.

There are a few counts of this clone. J is TRBJ2-1 and V is TRBV13; TRBD2 matches at 14 bases. Germline V gives CDR1 PRHDT, CDR2 FYEKMQ (reference sequence). J lost 4 bases, V lost 5 bases, and 7 bases had no gene match. The CDR3 runs to 17 residues. The DNA of the CDR3 is TGTGCCAGCAGCCTCAGACTAGCGGGAGGGCTTTACAATGAGCAGTTCTTC. This sequence encodes CASSLRLAGGLYNEQFF. Drawing the rest from reference TRBV13 and TRBJ2-1, the complete variable domain is AAGVIQSPRHLIKEKRETATLKCYPIPRHDTVYWYQQGPGQDPQFLISFYEKMQSDKGSIPDRFSAQQFSDYHSELNMSSLELGDSALYFCASSLRLAGGLYNEQFFGPGTRLTVL.

The chain links TRBV6-5 to TRBJ1-4, with no clear D. CDR3 length: 13 residues. Germline V lookup: CDR1 MNHEY, CDR2 SVGAGI. V was trimmed by 2 bases and J by 4 bases, leaving 5 bases between them. The CDR3 region has the DNA TGTGCCAGCAGTTACGCTCGTAATGAAAAACTGTTTTTT. Protein: CASSYARNEKLFF.

V usage is TRBV25-1 and J usage is TRBJ2-1; no clear D. The CDR3 runs 14 residues. Germline V gene sequence: CDR1 MGHDK, CDR2 SYGVNS. V dropped 3 bases and J dropped 4 bases, with 10 bases sitting between them. As DNA, the CDR3 is TGTGCCAGCAGTGACCGTTACTTTTACAATGAGCAGTTCTTC. Its protein is CASSDRYFYNEQFF.

V is TRBV9 and J is TRBJ2-2; D may match TRBD1 or TRBD2 (5 bases each). Germline V lookup: CDR1 SGDLS, CDR2 YYNGEE. This CDR3 is built from 19 residues. V gave up 2 bases and J gave up 0 bases, with 20 bases separating them. In nucleotides, the CDR3 is TGTGCCAGCAGCGTCGTGGGGGTCAGGTCGACGACGAACACCGGGGAGCTGTTTTTT. Amino acids: CASSVVGVRSTTNTGELFF.

This clone came up once. The V gene is TRBV5-4, the J gene TRBJ1-2; D not certain. V lost 4 bases, J lost 6 bases, and 16 bases lay in between. This CDR3 is 14 amino acids long. Germline V CDR1 and CDR2: SGHNT, YYREEE (reference sequence). CDR3 nucleotide sequence: TGTGCCAGCAGCACGGGTCCCCACGAACATGGCTACACCTTC. It translates to CASSTGPHEHGYTF.

The chain employs TRBV7-2 and TRBJ1-5; no definite D call. The V and J ends lost 4 bases and 7 bases respectively, with 8 bases between them. CDR3 length: 12 residues. Per the germline V gene, CDR1 is SGHTA and CDR2 is FQGNSA. CDR3 region: CASSSYHQPQHF. The CDR3 DNA is TGTGCCAGCAGCTCCTATCACCAGCCCCAGCATTTT.

V gene TRBV5-5 combines with J gene TRBJ2-1; 9 bases fit TRBD2. J was trimmed by 7 bases and V by 0 bases; bases with no gene match: 2. The CDR3 is 14 amino acids. Germline-derived CDR1 and CDR2 are SGHKS and YYEKEE (reference sequence). CDR3: CASSLGLAENEQFF. CDR3 nucleotides: TGTGCCAGCAGCTTGGGACTAGCGGAAAATGAGCAGTTCTTC. Variable domain in full (rest from reference TRBV5-5 and TRBJ2-1): DAGVTQSPTHLIKTRGQQVTLRCSPISGHKSVSWYQQVLGQGPQFIFQYYEKEERGRGNFPDRFSARQFPNYSSELNVNALLLGDSALYLCASSLGLAENEQFFGPGTRLTVL.